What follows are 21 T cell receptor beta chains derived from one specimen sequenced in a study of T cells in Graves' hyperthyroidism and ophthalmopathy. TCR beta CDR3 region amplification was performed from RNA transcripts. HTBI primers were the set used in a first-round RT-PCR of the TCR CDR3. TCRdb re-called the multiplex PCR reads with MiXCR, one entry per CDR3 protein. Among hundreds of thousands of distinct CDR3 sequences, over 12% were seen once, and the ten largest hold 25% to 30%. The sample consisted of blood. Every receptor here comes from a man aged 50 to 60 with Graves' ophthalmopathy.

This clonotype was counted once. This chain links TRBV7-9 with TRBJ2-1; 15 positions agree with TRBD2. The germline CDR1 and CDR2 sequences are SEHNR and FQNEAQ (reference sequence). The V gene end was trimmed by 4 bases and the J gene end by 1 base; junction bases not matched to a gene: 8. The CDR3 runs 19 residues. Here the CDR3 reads CASSSQRTSGRESYNEQFF. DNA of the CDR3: TGTGCCAGCAGCTCCCAAAGGACTAGCGGGAGGGAGTCCTACAATGAGCAGTTCTTC.

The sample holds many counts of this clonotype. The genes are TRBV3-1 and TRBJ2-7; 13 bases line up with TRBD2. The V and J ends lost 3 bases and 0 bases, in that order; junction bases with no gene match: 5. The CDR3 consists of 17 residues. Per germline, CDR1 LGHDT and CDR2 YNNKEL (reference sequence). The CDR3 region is CASSQGLAGPSSYEQYF. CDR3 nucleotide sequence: TGTGCCAGCAGCCAGGGACTAGCGGGGCCCAGCTCCTACGAGCAGTACTTC.

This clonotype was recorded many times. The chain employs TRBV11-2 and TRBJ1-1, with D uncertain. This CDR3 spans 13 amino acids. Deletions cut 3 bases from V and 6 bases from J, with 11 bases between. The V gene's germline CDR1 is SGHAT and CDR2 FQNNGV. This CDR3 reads CASSFFPGPEAFF. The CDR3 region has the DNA TGTGCCAGCAGCTTTTTTCCCGGTCCTGAAGCTTTCTTT. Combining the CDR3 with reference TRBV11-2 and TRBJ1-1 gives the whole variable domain EAGVAQSPRYKIIEKRQSVAFWCNPISGHATLYWYQQILGQGPKLLIQFQNNGVVDDSQLPKDRFSAERLKGVDSTLKIQPAKLEDSAVYLCASSFFPGPEAFFGQGTRLTVV.

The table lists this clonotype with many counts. The CDR3 coding sequence is TGTGCCAGCAAATTGACCGGGACGCTGTACACCGGGGAGCTGTTTTTT. It is translated as CASKLTGTLYTGELFF. The gene calls are TRBV6-1 and TRBJ2-2, with D perhaps given as TRBD1 or TRBD2 (5 bases each). The ends were cut back, 7 bases at V and 3 bases at J, with 18 bases in the middle. Germline V gene sequence: CDR1 MNHNS, CDR2 SASEGT. This CDR3 has 16 residues.

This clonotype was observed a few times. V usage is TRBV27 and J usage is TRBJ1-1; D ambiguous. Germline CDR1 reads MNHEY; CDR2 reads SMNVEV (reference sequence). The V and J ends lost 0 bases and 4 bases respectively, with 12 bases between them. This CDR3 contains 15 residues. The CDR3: CASSLSPGGVTEAFF. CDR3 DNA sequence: TGTGCCAGCAGTTTATCGCCCGGAGGAGTCACTGAAGCTTTCTTT.

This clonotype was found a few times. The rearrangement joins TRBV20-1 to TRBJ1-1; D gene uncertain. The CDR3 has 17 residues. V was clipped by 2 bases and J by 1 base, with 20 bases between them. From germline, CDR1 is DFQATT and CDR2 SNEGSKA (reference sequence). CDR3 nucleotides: TGCAGTGCTAGACTGGGATTGGGCGAAGGGTCGAACACTGAAGCTTTCTTT. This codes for CSARLGLGEGSNTEAFF.

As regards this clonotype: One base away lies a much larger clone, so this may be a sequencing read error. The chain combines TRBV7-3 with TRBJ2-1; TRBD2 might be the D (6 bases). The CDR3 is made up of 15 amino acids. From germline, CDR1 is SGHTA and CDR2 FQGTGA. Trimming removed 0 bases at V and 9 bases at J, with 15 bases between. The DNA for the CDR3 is TGTGCCAGCAGCTTAACGGGGACTGAAGGAGGTGAGCAGTTCTTC. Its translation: CASSLTGTEGGEQFF. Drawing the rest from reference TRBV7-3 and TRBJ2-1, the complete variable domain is GAGVSQTPSNKVTEKGKYVELRCDPISGHTALYWYRQSLGQGPEFLIYFQGTGAADDSGLPNDRFFAVRPEGSVSTLKIQRTERGDSAVYLCASSLTGTEGGEQFFGPGTRLTVL.

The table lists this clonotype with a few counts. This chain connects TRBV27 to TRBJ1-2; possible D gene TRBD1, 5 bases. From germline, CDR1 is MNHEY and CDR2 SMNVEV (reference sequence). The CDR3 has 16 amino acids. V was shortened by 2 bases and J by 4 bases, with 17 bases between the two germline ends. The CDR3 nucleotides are TGTGCCAGCAGTTTAGCAGGGAACTTTGCCCCCTATGGCTACACCTTC. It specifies CASSLAGNFAPYGYTF.

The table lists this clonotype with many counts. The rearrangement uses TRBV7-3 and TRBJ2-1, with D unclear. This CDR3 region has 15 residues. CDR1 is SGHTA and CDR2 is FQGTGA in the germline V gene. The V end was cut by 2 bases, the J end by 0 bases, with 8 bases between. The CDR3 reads CASSLDLSSYNEQFF. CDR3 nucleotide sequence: TGTGCCAGCAGCTTAGACCTAAGCTCCTACAATGAGCAGTTCTTC.

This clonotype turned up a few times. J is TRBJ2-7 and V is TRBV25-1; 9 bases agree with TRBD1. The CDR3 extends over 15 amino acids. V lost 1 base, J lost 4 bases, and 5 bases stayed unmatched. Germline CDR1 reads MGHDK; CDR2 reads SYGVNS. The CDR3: CASSEWLQGAYEQYF. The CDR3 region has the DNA TGTGCCAGCAGTGAATGGCTACAGGGGGCTTACGAGCAGTACTTC.

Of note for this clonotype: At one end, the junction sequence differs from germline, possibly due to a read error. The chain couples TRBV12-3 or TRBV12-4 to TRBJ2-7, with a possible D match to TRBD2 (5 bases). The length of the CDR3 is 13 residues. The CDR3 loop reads CARSSIYPGEQYF. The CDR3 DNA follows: TGTGCCAGAAGTTCCATCTACCCGGGGGAGCAGTACTTC.

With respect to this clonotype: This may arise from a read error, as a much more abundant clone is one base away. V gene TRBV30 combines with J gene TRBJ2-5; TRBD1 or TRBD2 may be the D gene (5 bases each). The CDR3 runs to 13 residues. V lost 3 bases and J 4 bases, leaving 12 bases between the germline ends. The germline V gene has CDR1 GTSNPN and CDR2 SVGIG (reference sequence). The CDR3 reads CAWSPGAPETQYF. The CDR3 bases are TGTGCCTGGAGCCCCGGGGCCCCAGAGACCCAGTACTTC. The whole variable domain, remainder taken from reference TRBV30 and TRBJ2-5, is SQTIHQWPATLVQPVGSPLSLECTVEGTSNPNLYWYRQAAGRGLQLLFYSVGIGQISSEVPQNLSASRPQDRQFILSSKKLLLSDSGFYLCAWSPGAPETQYFGPGTRLLVL.

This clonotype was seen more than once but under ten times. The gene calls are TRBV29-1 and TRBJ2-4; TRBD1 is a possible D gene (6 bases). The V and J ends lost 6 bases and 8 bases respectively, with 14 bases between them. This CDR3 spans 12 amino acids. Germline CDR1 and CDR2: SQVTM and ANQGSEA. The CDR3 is CSVGAGWDIQYF. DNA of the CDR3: TGCAGCGTGGGGGCAGGGTGGGACATTCAGTACTTC. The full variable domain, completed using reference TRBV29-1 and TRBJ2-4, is SAVISQKPSRDICQRGTSLTIQCQVDSQVTMMFWYRQQPGQSLTLIATANQGSEATYESGFVIDKFPISRPNLTFSTLTVSNMSPEDSSIYLCSVGAGWDIQYFGAGTRLSVL.

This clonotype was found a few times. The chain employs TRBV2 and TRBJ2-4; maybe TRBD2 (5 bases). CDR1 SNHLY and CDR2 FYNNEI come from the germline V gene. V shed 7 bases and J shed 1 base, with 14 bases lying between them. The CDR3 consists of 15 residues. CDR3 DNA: TGTGCCAGCAAGATTGGGAGTGGGGCCAAAAACATTCAGTACTTC. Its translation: CASKIGSGAKNIQYF.

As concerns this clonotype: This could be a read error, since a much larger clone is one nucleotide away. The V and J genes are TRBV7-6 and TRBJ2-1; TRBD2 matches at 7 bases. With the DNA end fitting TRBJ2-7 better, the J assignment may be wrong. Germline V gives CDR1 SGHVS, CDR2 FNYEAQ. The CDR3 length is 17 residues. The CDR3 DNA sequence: TGTGCCAGCAGCTTAAGGTTCTTTCTGCTAGCGGAAAATGAGCAGTACTTC. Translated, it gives CASSLRFFLLAENEQYF.

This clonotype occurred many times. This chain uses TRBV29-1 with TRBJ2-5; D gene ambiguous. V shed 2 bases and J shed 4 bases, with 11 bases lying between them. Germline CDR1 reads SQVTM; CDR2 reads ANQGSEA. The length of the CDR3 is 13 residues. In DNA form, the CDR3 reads TGCAGCGTTGAATGTCCCGGGTTAGAGACCCAGTACTTC. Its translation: CSVECPGLETQYF.

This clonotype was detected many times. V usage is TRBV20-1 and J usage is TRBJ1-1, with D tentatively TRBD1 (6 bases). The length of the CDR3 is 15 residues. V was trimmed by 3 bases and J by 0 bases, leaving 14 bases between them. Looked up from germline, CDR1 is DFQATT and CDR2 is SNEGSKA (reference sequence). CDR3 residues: CSARRTATMNTEAFF. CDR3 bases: TGCAGTGCTAGGAGGACAGCGACAATGAACACTGAAGCTTTCTTT.

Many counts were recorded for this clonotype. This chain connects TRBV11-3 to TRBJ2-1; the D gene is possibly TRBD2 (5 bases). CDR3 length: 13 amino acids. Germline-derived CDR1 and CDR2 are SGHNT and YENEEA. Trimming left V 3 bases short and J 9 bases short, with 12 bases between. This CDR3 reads CASSFKSGGEQFF. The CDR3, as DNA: TGTGCCAGCAGCTTTAAATCCGGAGGTGAGCAGTTCTTC.

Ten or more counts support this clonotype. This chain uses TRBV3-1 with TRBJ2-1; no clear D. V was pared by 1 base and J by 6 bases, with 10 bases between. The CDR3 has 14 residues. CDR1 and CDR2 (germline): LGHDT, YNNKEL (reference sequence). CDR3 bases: TGTGCCAGCAGCCAAGCCGGGTTTAGCAATGAGCAGTTCTTC. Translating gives CASSQAGFSNEQFF.

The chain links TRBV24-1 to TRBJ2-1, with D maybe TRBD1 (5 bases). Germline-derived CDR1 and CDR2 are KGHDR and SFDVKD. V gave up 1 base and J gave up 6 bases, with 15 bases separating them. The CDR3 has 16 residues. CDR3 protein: CATSDFWTRGFNEQFF. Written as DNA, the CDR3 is TGTGCCACCAGTGATTTCTGGACAAGGGGCTTCAATGAGCAGTTCTTC.

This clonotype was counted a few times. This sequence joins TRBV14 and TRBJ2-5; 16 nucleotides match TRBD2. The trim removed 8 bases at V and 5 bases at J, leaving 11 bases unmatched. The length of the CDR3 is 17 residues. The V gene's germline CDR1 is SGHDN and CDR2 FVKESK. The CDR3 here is CASGSGTSGRAGETQYF. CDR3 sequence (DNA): TGTGCCAGCGGATCCGGGACTAGCGGGAGGGCAGGCGAGACCCAGTACTTC.